One T cell receptor (beta chain) is described in this entry. Methods used by the authors: Using reference gene primer amplification, nucleated cell counts were estimated. Sequenced by immunoSEQ multiplex PCR; TCRdb stores in-frame clones only, minus some. The D gene and trimming were derived from the DNA, and the V and J assignments and clone size from that table. In the table there are some 120,000 clones, roughly nine tenths of which are singletons. The CDR3 has 13 amino acids. Germline V gene sequence: CDR1 SQVTM, CDR2 ANQGSEA. V was cut by 4 bases and J by 3 bases, with 11 bases left in between. The sample comes from a study of blood T cell repertoires in COVID-19. Across the study: The United States, Italy and Spain were the sources of the acute and convalescent COVID-19 samples. Sample material is recorded as cDNA or gDNA derived from T cells, B-cell-depleted T cells, or PBMCs.

This rearrangement joins TRBV29-1 to TRBJ2-3; D is perhaps TRBD1 (5 bases). The clonotype originates from a man aged 65-85 years with active or convalescent COVID-19. Sequencing used peripheral blood. The DNA of the CDR3 is TGCAGCGTTGCGGGCAGGGTGACAGATACGCAGTATTTT. Residues: CSVAGRVTDTQYF.